This T cell receptor beta chain was obtained from a study of spatial heterogeneity in lung cancer. From the 5' RACE reads, TCRdb called clonotypes with MiXCR, one entry per CDR3 protein. The sample yields about 100,000 distinct CDR3 sequences, 15% to 20% seen once. Whole-study findings and limits: Relative to follow-up, resection was when ubiquitous expanded tumor TCRs appeared more in blood.

This clonotype has at least ten counts. Its antigen is still unknown. Time point given: blood at routine non-recurrence follow-up after resection. The TCR sequence derives from a male donor with early-stage non-small cell lung cancer. This specimen consisted of PBMCs, obtained at follow-up.

The CDR3 coding sequence is TGTGCCAGTAGTTCCGGGGGCGGATCTAGCACAGATACGCAGTATTTT. It translates to CASSSGGGSSTDTQYF. The chain uses TRBV19 and TRBJ2-3; D is tentatively TRBD1 or TRBD2 (6 bases each). Germline V gene sequence: CDR1 LNHDA, CDR2 SQIVND (reference sequence). This CDR3 is 16 amino acids long. The V gene lost 5 bases and the J gene lost 0 bases, with 15 bases spanning the gap.